This TCR beta chain is drawn from a study of blood T cell repertoires in COVID-19. Overall study context: Samples of COVID-19 (acute and convalescent) were obtained from the United States, Italy and Spain.

Per the authors' pipeline: Nucleated cell number was recorded as an estimate derived from reference gene primer amplification. TCRdb's table, derived via immunoSEQ multiplex PCR, lists solely in-frame clones and lacks some. For V, J and clone size, that table is used; D and trimming come from the DNA. The sample holds some 99,000 clones, about 85% seen once. Germline assignment: CDR1 SGHNT and CDR2 YYREEE (reference sequence). The CDR3 length is 14 residues. Trimming shortened V by 1 base and J by 1 base, and 8 bases separated the two germline ends. The sample comprised peripheral blood. The clonotype was recovered from a man aged 70-80 years with acute or convalescent COVID-19. The V gene is TRBV5-4, the J gene TRBJ1-1; D uncertain. CDR3 coding DNA: TGTGCCAGCAGCTTGAACGTCGGGAACACTGAAGCTTTCTTT. This sequence encodes CASSLNVGNTEAFF. Supplemented by reference TRBV5-4 and TRBJ1-1, the full variable domain reads ETGVTQSPTHLIKTRGQQVTLRCSSQSGHNTVSWYQQALGQGPQFIFQYYREEENGRGNFPPRFSGLQFPNYSSELNVNALELDDSALYLCASSLNVGNTEAFFGQGTRLTVV.